This T cell receptor (beta chain) was recorded in a study of radiotherapy plus CTLA-4 blockade in lung cancer. Whole-study context: Among all patients, 18% showed objective responses, while roughly 31% had disease control.

Repertoires were generated with immunoSEQ multiplex PCR, while TCRdb's copy carries only in-frame clones and drops some. The profile covers 85,000 to 95,000 clones, with approximately 80% appearing a single time and roughly 23% taken by the ten largest. Patients had chemo-refractory metastatic non-small-cell lung cancer and received focal radiation plus CTLA-4 blockade that used ipilimumab. On this clone: The target antigen is unknown.

Study results and limitations: Together with interferon-beta, which increased in serum after radiation, early dynamic changes in blood T cell clones were reportedly the best predictors of response. Clones of tumor-derived TCRs expanded in blood after radiotherapy plus ipilimumab.

Germline V gives CDR1 SEHNR, CDR2 FQNEAQ (reference sequence). The CDR3 length is 15 residues. The V end was cut by 2 bases, the J end by 0 bases, with 7 bases between. This chain links TRBV7-9 with TRBJ1-4; unclear D gene. The receptor was isolated from a human donor with non-small cell lung cancer that progressed on radiotherapy plus ipilimumab. The specimen was peripheral blood, collected from a patient treated with radiotherapy plus ipilimumab. The CDR3 DNA reads TGTGCCAGCAGCTTATACATAGCAACTAATGAAAAACTGTTTTTT. Amino acids: CASSLYIATNEKLFF.